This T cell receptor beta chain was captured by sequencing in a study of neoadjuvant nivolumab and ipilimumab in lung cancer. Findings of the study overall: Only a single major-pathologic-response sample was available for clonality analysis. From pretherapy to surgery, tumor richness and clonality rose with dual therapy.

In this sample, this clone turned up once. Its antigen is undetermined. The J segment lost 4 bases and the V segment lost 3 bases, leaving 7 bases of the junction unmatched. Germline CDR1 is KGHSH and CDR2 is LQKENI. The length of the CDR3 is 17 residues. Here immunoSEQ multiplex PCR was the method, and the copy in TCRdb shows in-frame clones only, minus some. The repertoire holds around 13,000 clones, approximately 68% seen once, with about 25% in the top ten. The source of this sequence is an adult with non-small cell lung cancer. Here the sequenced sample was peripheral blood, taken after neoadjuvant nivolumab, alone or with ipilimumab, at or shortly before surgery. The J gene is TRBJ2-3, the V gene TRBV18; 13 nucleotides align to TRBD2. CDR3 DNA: TGTGCCAGCTCACCTGCGACTAGCGGGAGGAGGTCAGATACGCAGTATTTT. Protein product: CASSPATSGRRSDTQYF.